Below are 11 T cell receptor beta chains sequenced from a single sample in a study of T cell responses to AZD1222 COVID-19 vaccine. Profiling relied on immunoSEQ multiplex PCR, and the TCRdb table lists in-frame clones only, not all of them. The sample has some 130,000 clones; approximately 89% are singletons. The source was peripheral blood, collected on day 0 of AZD1222 vaccination. The receptors were gathered from an adult in good health.

CDR3 nucleotides: TGCGCCAGCAGCTTTGGACAGGGAGACGATACGCAGTATTTT. Its translation: CASSFGQGDDTQYF. The chain employs TRBV5-1 and TRBJ2-3; 8 bases match TRBD1. This CDR3 has 14 amino acids. Trimming at V came to 2 bases and at J to 6 bases, leaving 5 bases not matched to a gene. The germline CDR1 and CDR2 sequences are SGHRS and YFSETQ.

This chain uses TRBV27 with TRBJ2-1, with D unresolved. The CDR3 has 14 amino acids. V dropped 5 bases and J dropped 8 bases, with 16 bases sitting between them. CDR1 is MNHEY, CDR2 SMNVEV, per germline (reference sequence). This chain's CDR3 is CASSRPNLEYEQFF. CDR3 DNA: TGTGCCAGCAGTCGCCCAAACCTAGAATATGAGCAGTTCTTC.

This rearrangement joins TRBV3-1 (or the pseudogene TRBV3-2) to TRBJ1-1; D not certain. Trimming removed 5 bases at V and 0 bases at J, with 10 bases between. The CDR3 is made up of 14 amino acids. CDR1 is LGHDT, CDR2 YNNKEL, per germline (reference sequence). CDR3 sequence: CASSFRDLNTEAFF. The CDR3 DNA reads TGTGCCAGCAGCTTCCGAGATTTGAACACTGAAGCTTTCTTT.

V gene TRBV2 combines with J gene TRBJ1-2; TRBD1 is a possible D gene (6 bases). The CDR3 sequence is 12 residues long. V shed 5 bases and J shed 3 bases, with 7 bases lying between them. Germline loops: CDR1 SNHLY, CDR2 FYNNEI. CDR3: CASSRTDYGYTF. CDR3 nucleotide sequence: TGTGCCAGCAGTAGGACAGACTATGGCTACACCTTC. Complete variable domain (other parts from reference TRBV2 and TRBJ1-2): EPEVTQTPSHQVTQMGQEVILRCVPISNHLYFYWYRQILGQKVEFLVSFYNNEISEKSEIFDDQFSVERPDGSNFTLKIRSTKLEDSAMYFCASSRTDYGYTFGSGTRLTVV.

The rearrangement links TRBV29-1 to TRBJ1-1, with a weak D call TRBD1 (5 bases). Per germline, CDR1 SQVTM and CDR2 ANQGSEA. The CDR3 contains 11 residues. V was shortened by 3 bases and J by 10 bases, with 12 bases between the two germline ends. This chain's CDR3 is CSVEAGSAAFF. The CDR3 region has the DNA TGCAGCGTTGAGGCAGGGTCGGCAGCTTTCTTT.

V and J are TRBV6-5 and TRBJ2-1, with D possibly TRBD2 on 6 matching bases. The CDR3 is made up of 15 amino acids. Germline-derived CDR1 and CDR2 are MNHEY and SVGAGI. Trimming removed 6 bases from V and 0 bases from J, with 12 bases in between. The CDR3: CASSQTSNSYNEQFF. The CDR3 DNA reads TGTGCCAGCAGCCAGACTAGTAACTCCTACAATGAGCAGTTCTTC.

The chain recombines TRBV7-2 with TRBJ1-5; a weak D match, TRBD1 (5 bases). The CDR3 loop spans 15 amino acids. The germline V gene encodes CDR1 SGHTA and CDR2 FQGNSA. V lost 0 bases, J lost 2 bases, and 8 bases lay in between. Here the CDR3 DNA reads TGTGCCAGCAGCTTAGCGATACAGGGCAATCAGCCCCAGCATTTT. This translates into CASSLAIQGNQPQHF.

The genes are TRBV11-2 and TRBJ1-1; tentatively, D is TRBD1 (5 bases). The CDR3 extends over 16 amino acids. V lost 5 bases, J lost 1 base, and 17 bases lay in between. Germline lookup yields CDR1 SGHAT and CDR2 FQNNGV. This CDR3 is CASSPEGLTGNTEAFF. The CDR3 nucleotides read TGTGCCAGCAGCCCCGAGGGACTAACGGGGAACACTGAAGCTTTCTTT. The full variable domain, its missing parts supplied by reference TRBV11-2 and TRBJ1-1, is EAGVAQSPRYKIIEKRQSVAFWCNPISGHATLYWYQQILGQGPKLLIQFQNNGVVDDSQLPKDRFSAERLKGVDSTLKIQPAKLEDSAVYLCASSPEGLTGNTEAFFGQGTRLTVV.

CDR3 sequence: CASSQVRGYNEQFF. CDR3 nucleotides: TGCGCCAGCAGCCAAGTACGGGGTTACAATGAGCAGTTCTTC. The rearrangement joins TRBV4-1 to TRBJ2-1; D possibly corresponds to TRBD2 (5 bases). Trimming removed 1 base at V and 4 bases at J, with 8 bases between. From germline, CDR1 is MGHRA and CDR2 YSYEKL. The CDR3 has 14 residues.

This clone showed up just once. This chain links TRBV11-3 with TRBJ2-5; no reliable D call. The CDR3 spans 13 residues. Trimming left V 1 base short and J 5 bases short, with 8 bases between. Germline V lookup: CDR1 SGHNT, CDR2 YENEEA. The CDR3 region is CASSLGVGETQYF. CDR3 DNA: TGTGCCAGCAGCTTAGGGGTGGGCGAGACCCAGTACTTC.

The V call is TRBV7-9, the J call TRBJ2-7; D unclear. The germline gives CDR1 SEHNR, CDR2 FQNEAQ (reference sequence). V dropped 2 bases and J dropped 6 bases, with 8 bases sitting between them. CDR3 length equals 12 residues. Written as DNA, the CDR3 is TGTGCCAGCAGCTTATCTGTAAGCGAGCAGTACTTC. Its protein is CASSLSVSEQYF.